This TCR beta chain was observed in a study of cytomegalovirus exposure and HLA in healthy donors. Regarding the study as a whole: The classifier reportedly diagnosed cytomegalovirus status with high sensitivity and specificity. As confirmed in vitro, a few CMV-associated chains were specific for CMV antigens. In the 120 or so validation repertoires, approximately 94% of cluster scores exceeded 0, per a later analysis.

As for this clone: Antigen unknown.

Clones were read by immunoSEQ multiplex PCR, and TCRdb kept only the in-frame ones, dropping some. The table has about 98,000 clones, about 94% seen once. The sample taken for sequencing was PBMCs. The clonotype was recovered from a woman aged 18-29 years in good health and CMV-seronegative.

The CDR3 reads CASSPTGVGEQFF. Written as DNA, the CDR3 is TGCGCCAGCAGCCCGACAGGGGTCGGCGAGCAGTTCTTC. This chain uses TRBV4-1 with TRBJ2-1, with 8 bases that match TRBD1. With 4 bases clipped from V and 10 bases from J, the junction kept 6 bases outside the gene matches. CDR3 length equals 13 residues. Germline assignment: CDR1 MGHRA and CDR2 YSYEKL.